The rows below give T cell receptor beta chains drawn from one sample of a study of T cells after yellow fever vaccination. TCRdb redid the calling of the 5' RACE reads with MiXCR, one entry per CDR3 protein. Of approximately 130,000 distinct CDR3 sequences in the sample, 12% to 15% were seen once. Source: CD8+ T cells sorted from PBMCs, taken 5 days after the yellow fever booster vaccination. Receptors originate from a man aged 18-30 years who received the YFV17D yellow fever vaccine. Both conserved end residues are part of each CDR3. A D gene is named only where the DNA matches it firmly. The size of a clone is reported for some rows only, either as once, few or many, or as a class for expanded clones.

j_call d_call v_call clone_size cdr3_nt cdr3_aa
TRBJ1-2 TRBD1 TRBV5-4 NA TGTGCCAGCAGCTTGGGACAGGGGGCGATCTATGGCTACACCTTC CASSLGQGAIYGYTF
TRBJ1-2 TRBD1 TRBV30 NA TGTGCCTGGAGTGTACCGGCAGGGGGCATCTATGGCTACACCTTC CAWSVPAGGIYGYTF
TRBJ1-2 NA TRBV6-2/TRBV6-3 few TGTGCCAGCAGTTACTCCGATATCCGGGATGGCTACACCTTC CASSYSDIRDGYTF
TRBJ2-3 NA TRBV6-6 NA TGTGCCAGCAGTCCCCGTACCACAGATACGCAGTATTTT CASSPRTTDTQYF
TRBJ2-3 NA TRBV7-2 NA TGTGCCAGCAGCCCGACTAGAGGGGGTGGAGATACGCAGTATTTT CASSPTRGGGDTQYF
TRBJ2-2 NA TRBV4-1 few TGCGCCAGCAGCCAAGGCGGGCAGGAGGGGAAGGACACCGGGGAGCTGTTTTTT CASSQGGQEGKDTGELFF
TRBJ2-5 TRBD1 TRBV7-6 few TGTGCCAGCAGCTTCCGGACAGGGGCCCAAGAGACCCAGTACTTC CASSFRTGAQETQYF
TRBJ1-1 NA TRBV5-4 NA TGTGCCAGCAGGTCCGGGACGGAGCCTGAAGCTTTCTTT CASRSGTEPEAFF
TRBJ1-2 TRBD1 TRBV29-1 few TGCAGCGTTGGTACAGGGGAGGCCTATGGCTACACCTTC CSVGTGEAYGYTF
TRBJ2-1 TRBD2 TRBV7-6 few TGTGCCAGCAGCTCGGGACTAGCGGCCTACAATGAGCAGTTCTTC CASSSGLAAYNEQFF
TRBJ2-3 TRBD2 TRBV9 many TGTGCCAGCAGCGTAGGTTGGCAGCGGGGAGTCACAGATACGCAGTATTTT CASSVGWQRGVTDTQYF
TRBJ2-3 NA TRBV19 NA TGTGCCAGTAGTGCATTTGGGAGAATCACAGATACGCAGTATTTT CASSAFGRITDTQYF
TRBJ1-1 TRBD1 TRBV6-2/TRBV6-3 NA TGTGCCAGCAGTTACCATACTGGACAGGGGGCAACTGAAGCTTTCTTT CASSYHTGQGATEAFF
TRBJ2-3 TRBD2 TRBV12-3/TRBV12-4 few TGTGCCAGCGGGACTAGTGAAGGTACGCAGTATTTT CASGTSEGTQYF
TRBJ2-5 TRBD2 TRBV4-2 NA TGTGCCAGCAGCCAGGGATTAGCGGGGGCCACCCAAGAGACCCAGTACTTC CASSQGLAGATQETQYF
TRBJ1-1 NA TRBV4-1 many TGCGCCAGCAGCCAAGAAGAGTACACTGAAGCTTTCTTT CASSQEEYTEAFF
TRBJ1-1 NA TRBV27 NA TGTGCCAGCACCTCGGGAGACAGGCTGACTGAAGCTTTCTTT CASTSGDRLTEAFF
TRBJ2-7 NA TRBV29-1 few TGCAGCGTTAACAGGGGAGGGCCCTACGAGCAGTACTTC CSVNRGGPYEQYF
TRBJ2-3 TRBD2 TRBV14 NA TGTGCCAGCAGCCGCGACCGCGGGACTAGCGGGGGCACAGATACGCAGTATTTT CASSRDRGTSGGTDTQYF
TRBJ1-1 TRBD1 TRBV4-3 NA TGCGCCAGCAGCCCCCAAGGGACAGGGGGCGTAAGGACTGAAGCTTTCTTT CASSPQGTGGVRTEAFF
TRBJ2-1 NA TRBV5-1 NA TGCGCCAGCAAACGGGGGGCGGGGAATGAGCAGTTCTTC CASKRGAGNEQFF
TRBJ2-1 TRBD2 TRBV19 NA TGTGCCAGTAGTATAGTTAGCGGGGGGGCCGGGAATGAGCAGTTCTTC CASSIVSGGAGNEQFF
TRBJ1-2 NA TRBV10-3 few TGTGCCATCAGTGAGTCTCGGGGGCTGGACTATGGCTACACCTTC CAISESRGLDYGYTF
TRBJ2-1 NA TRBV7-6 few TGTGCCAGTGCCCGAACAGGGAATGAGCAGTTCTTC CASARTGNEQFF
TRBJ2-7 NA TRBV6-1 NA TGTGCCAGCAGTGAACGAAAGGCCGACGAGCAGTACTTC CASSERKADEQYF
TRBJ1-2 NA TRBV11-1 NA TGTGCCAGCAGCTCATACAGGGAGAAAGATGCTGGCTACACCTTC CASSSYREKDAGYTF
TRBJ2-3 TRBD2 TRBV4-1 NA TGCGCCAGCAGCCGGATTAGCGGGGGGACCACAGATACGCAGTATTTT CASSRISGGTTDTQYF